This T cell receptor (beta chain) derives from a study of vaccination effects on CD4 cells after COVID-19. The CDR3 is 13 amino acids. V lost 7 bases to trimming and J lost 7 bases, with 16 bases between them. Notes on this clone: Its cognate antigen is unknown.

Sequencing used immunoSEQ multiplex PCR; TCRdb keeps in-frame clones, though not all of them. The sample has approximately 45,000 clones, around 74% seen once. It was after roughly ten days of culture that CD4+ T cells were isolated. This receptor was obtained from a human donor who had a prior SARS-CoV-2 infection. This chain connects TRBV12-3 or TRBV12-4 to TRBJ1-2, with D maybe TRBD1 (6 bases). The input for sequencing was CD4+ T cells from PBMCs cultured without peptide, taken before COVID-19 vaccination. CDR3 sequence reads: CASKRGVGGGYTF. DNA for the CDR3: TGTGCCAGCAAGAGGGGGGTAGGGGGTGGCTACACCTTC.